This passage covers 15 T cell receptor beta chains from one sample sequenced in a study of CD4+ T cells in melanoma. Sequencing used immunoSEQ multiplex PCR; TCRdb keeps in-frame clones, though not all of them. Counted here are tens of thousands of clones, almost 70% occurring once; the ten biggest clones make up 4.5% to 6%. Sequencing used tumor tissue. The receptor set was obtained from a human donor with melanoma.

This clone was picked up a small number of times. V usage is TRBV5-6 and J usage is TRBJ1-2; the match to TRBD1 covers 9 bases. The CDR3 sequence is 16 residues long. V shed 5 bases and J 0 bases; nucleotides not matched to a gene: 8. CDR1 and CDR2 (germline): SGHDT, YYEEEE. The CDR3 reads CASSQAGQGANYGYTF. The DNA of the CDR3 is TGTGCCAGCAGTCAGGCGGGACAGGGAGCTAACTATGGCTACACCTTC.

This clone was found once. The rearrangement joins TRBV4-2 to TRBJ2-3; 10 bases are shared with TRBD2. With V trimmed by 4 bases and J by 2 bases, 3 bases remained unmatched. Germline V CDR1 and CDR2: LGHNA, YNFKEQ. The CDR3 is 15 amino acids. The CDR3 sequence: CASSRSGGLTDTQYF. The CDR3 DNA sequence: TGTGCCAGCAGCCGTAGCGGGGGGCTCACAGATACGCAGTATTTT.

The chain joins TRBV6-1 to TRBJ1-2, with no clear D. The CDR3 has 13 amino acids. Germline assignment: CDR1 MNHNS and CDR2 SASEGT. The V and J ends lost 6 bases and 7 bases respectively, with 15 bases between them. The CDR3 sequence: CASRPRETGGYTF. The CDR3 DNA sequence: TGTGCCAGCAGGCCACGGGAGACCGGTGGCTACACCTTC.

This sequence joins TRBV7-2 and TRBJ1-2; 9 nucleotides agree with TRBD1. CDR3 length: 13 residues. Germline V gene sequence: CDR1 SGHTA, CDR2 FQGNSA. After removal of 8 bases from V and 8 bases from J, the junction contained 9 bases not matched to a gene. In DNA, the CDR3 is TGTGCCAGCCAAACCGGGACAGGGTTGGGCTACACCTTC. It translates to CASQTGTGLGYTF.

This rearrangement joins TRBV14 to TRBJ1-2, with D possibly TRBD1 on 6 matching bases. This CDR3 contains 12 residues. Germline V gene sequence: CDR1 SGHDN, CDR2 FVKESK. Deletions cut 4 bases from V and 5 bases from J, with 8 bases between. The CDR3: CASSLRGYGYTF. CDR3 in DNA: TGTGCCAGCAGCCTCAGGGGTTATGGCTACACCTTC.

This clone came up many times. The chain joins TRBV28 to TRBJ2-6; D unresolved. There are 15 residues in the CDR3. V gave up 3 bases and J gave up 4 bases, with 10 bases separating them. Germline V CDR1 and CDR2: MDHEN, SYDVKM. DNA of the CDR3: TGTGCCAGCAGTTTCTTGTCCTCGGGGGCCAACGTCCTGACTTTC. It yields the protein CASSFLSSGANVLTF.

This clone was counted ten times or more. The chain employs TRBV27 and TRBJ2-7, with D perhaps matching TRBD1 (6 bases). CDR3 length: 11 residues. Germline CDR1 reads MNHEY; CDR2 reads SMNVEV (reference sequence). V shed 9 bases and J shed 7 bases, with 13 bases lying between them. CDR3 nucleotides: TGTGCCAGTAGAACAGGGTGGGAGCAGTACTTC. It encodes CASRTGWEQYF.

V is TRBV7-2 and J is TRBJ2-1, with D possibly being TRBD2 (5 bases). Trimming shortened V by 5 bases and J by 0 bases, and 11 bases separated the two germline ends. There are 15 residues in the CDR3. CDR1 is SGHTA, CDR2 FQGNSA, per germline. The CDR3 DNA reads as TGTGCCAGCAGCCAAGGACTGCACTCCTACAATGAGCAGTTCTTC. Its protein is CASSQGLHSYNEQFF. Supplemented by reference TRBV7-2 and TRBJ2-1, the full variable domain reads GAGVSQSPSNKVTEKGKDVELRCDPISGHTALYWYRQSLGQGLEFLIYFQGNSAPDKSGLPSDRFSAERTGGSVSTLTIQRTQQEDSAVYLCASSQGLHSYNEQFFGPGTRLTVL.

This clone was observed a single time. CDR3 protein: CASSRTSHSSTDTQYF. CDR3 bases: TGTGCCAGTAGTAGGACATCTCATTCTAGCACAGATACGCAGTATTTT. The chain joins TRBV19 to TRBJ2-3; D perhaps matches TRBD1 (5 bases). This CDR3 has 16 residues. Germline V gives CDR1 LNHDA, CDR2 SQIVND (reference sequence). V shed 4 bases and J shed 0 bases, with 14 bases lying between them. Supplemented by reference TRBV19 and TRBJ2-3, the full variable domain reads DGGITQSPKYLFRKEGQNVTLSCEQNLNHDAMYWYRQDPGQGLRLIYYSQIVNDFQKGDIAEGYSVSREKKESFPLTVTSAQKNPTAFYLCASSRTSHSSTDTQYFGPGTRLTVL.

In its sample, this clone is medium-sized (0.01 to 0.1%). This chain links TRBV19 with TRBJ1-2; D possibly corresponds to TRBD1 (5 bases). The CDR3 length is 16 residues. V was shortened by 5 bases and J by 6 bases, with 22 bases between the two germline ends. The germline CDR1 and CDR2 sequences are LNHDA and SQIVND (reference sequence). In nucleotides, the CDR3 is TGTGCCAGTAGTCGCAAGACGGAGGGGAAGATCAATGGCTACACCTTC. Translation gives CASSRKTEGKINGYTF.

The V call is TRBV2, the J call TRBJ2-7, with TRBD1 matching over 7 bases. The CDR3 runs to 14 residues. Germline CDR1 and CDR2: SNHLY and FYNNEI. Trimming cost V 6 bases and J 5 bases; bases outside gene matches: 10. The CDR3 DNA follows: TGTGCCAGCAGGGACGACAGGGCGCGGGACGAGCAGTACTTC. This encodes CASRDDRARDEQYF.

The J gene is TRBJ1-2, the V gene TRBV5-4, with 7 bases fitting TRBD1. Losses at the gene ends were 4 bases for V and 0 bases for J; bases not matched to a gene: 6. The CDR3 is made up of 15 amino acids. Germline loops: CDR1 SGHNT, CDR2 YYREEE (reference sequence). CDR3 in DNA: TGTGCCAGCAGCCACACGACAGGGCCTAACTATGGCTACACCTTC. Translated: CASSHTTGPNYGYTF.

In nucleotides, the CDR3 is TGCGCCAGTACCCGCGGGGGGCGTAACAATGAGCAGTTCTTC. The encoded protein is CASTRGGRNNEQFF. The rearrangement uses TRBV4-3 and TRBJ2-1; 8 positions agree with TRBD2. Germline V gene data show CDR1 as LGHNA and CDR2 as YSLEER. The CDR3 length is 14 residues. The trim removed 9 bases at V and 5 bases at J, leaving 9 bases unmatched.

This clone appeared many times. The V call is TRBV23-1, the J call TRBJ1-2; possible D gene TRBD1, 5 bases. TRBV23-1 is an ORF; its function is uncertain. This CDR3 contains 15 residues. V was pared by 4 bases and J by 8 bases, with 20 bases between. The CDR3 DNA reads TGCGCCAGCAGTCCTACGGGGACGGGCCCGTACGGCTACACCTTC. It translates to CASSPTGTGPYGYTF.

The gene calls are TRBV2 and TRBJ1-5, with 7 bases identical to TRBD1. The V gene end was trimmed by 3 bases and the J gene end by 5 bases; junction bases not matched to a gene: 4. Germline V gives CDR1 SNHLY, CDR2 FYNNEI. The CDR3 covers 14 residues. The CDR3 region is CASSEGQSYQPQHF. The CDR3 DNA follows: TGTGCCAGCAGTGAGGGACAGTCGTATCAGCCCCAGCATTTT.